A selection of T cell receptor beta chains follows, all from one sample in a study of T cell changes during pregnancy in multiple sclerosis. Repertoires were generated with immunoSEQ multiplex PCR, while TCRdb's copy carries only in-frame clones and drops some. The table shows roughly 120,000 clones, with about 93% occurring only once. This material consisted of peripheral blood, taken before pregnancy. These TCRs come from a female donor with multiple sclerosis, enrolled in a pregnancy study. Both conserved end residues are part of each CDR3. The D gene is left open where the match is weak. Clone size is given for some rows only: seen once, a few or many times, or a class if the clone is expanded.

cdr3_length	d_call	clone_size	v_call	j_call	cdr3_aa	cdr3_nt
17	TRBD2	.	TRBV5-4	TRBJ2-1	CASSWNGGTSGYNEQFF	TGTGCCAGCAGCTGGAATGGCGGGACTAGCGGATACAATGAGCAGTTCTTC
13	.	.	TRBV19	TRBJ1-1	CASSIGGGTEAFF	TGTGCCAGTAGTATTGGGGGGGGCACTGAAGCTTTCTTT
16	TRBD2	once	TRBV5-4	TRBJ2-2	CASSSASGANTGELFF	TGTGCCAGCAGCTCTGCTAGCGGGGCTAACACCGGGGAGCTGTTTTTT
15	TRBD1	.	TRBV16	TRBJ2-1	CASSHSTGAVNEQFF	TGTGCCAGCAGCCACTCTACAGGGGCGGTCAATGAGCAGTTCTTC
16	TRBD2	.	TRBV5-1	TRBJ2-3	CASSAGLAGDTDTQYF	TGCGCCAGCAGCGCCGGACTAGCGGGGGACACAGATACGCAGTATTTT
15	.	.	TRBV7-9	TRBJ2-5	CASSLGQEGVGTQYF	TGTGCCAGCAGCTTAGGGCAGGAGGGTGTTGGGACCCAGTACTTC
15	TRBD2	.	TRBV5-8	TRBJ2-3	CASSLHLGGADTQYF	TGTGCCAGCAGCCTTCACCTGGGGGGGGCAGATACGCAGTATTTT
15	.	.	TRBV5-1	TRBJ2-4	CASSLDALAKNIQYF	TGCGCCAGCAGCTTGGATGCGTTAGCCAAAAACATTCAGTACTTC
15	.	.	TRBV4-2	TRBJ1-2	CASSQDPGWRNGYTF	TGTGCCAGCAGCCAAGATCCTGGGTGGCGGAATGGCTACACCTTC
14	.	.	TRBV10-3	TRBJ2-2	CAISSTANTGELFF	TGTGCCATCTCCTCGACAGCGAACACCGGGGAGCTGTTTTTT
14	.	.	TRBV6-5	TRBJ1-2	CASSSTGTIYGYTF	TGTGCCAGCAGTTCTACCGGGACAATCTATGGCTACACCTTC
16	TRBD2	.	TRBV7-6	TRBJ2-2	CASSLVGTSYTGELFF	TGTGCCAGCAGCTTAGTAGGGACTAGCTACACCGGGGAGCTGTTTTTT
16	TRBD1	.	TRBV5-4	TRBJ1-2	CASSAKGTARDYGYTF	TGTGCCAGCAGCGCTAAAGGGACAGCCAGGGACTATGGCTACACCTTC
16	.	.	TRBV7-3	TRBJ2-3	CASSLQSGFSTDTQYF	TGTGCCAGCAGCCTTCAGTCAGGGTTTAGCACAGATACGCAGTATTTT
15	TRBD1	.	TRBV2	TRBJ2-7	CASVLEGGSVYEQYF	TGTGCCAGCGTACTCGAAGGGGGCTCAGTCTACGAGCAGTACTTC
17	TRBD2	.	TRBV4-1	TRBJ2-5	CASSQGVAGGPIETQYF	TGCGCCAGCAGCCAAGGAGTAGCGGGAGGGCCTATTGAGACCCAGTACTTC
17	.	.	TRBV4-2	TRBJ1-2	CASSQGTAELANYGYTF	TGTGCCAGCAGCCAAGGGACAGCGGAGTTAGCTAACTATGGCTACACCTTC
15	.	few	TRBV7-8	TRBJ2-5	CASSLARGFQETQYF	TGTGCCAGCAGCTTAGCGCGAGGGTTCCAAGAGACCCAGTACTTC
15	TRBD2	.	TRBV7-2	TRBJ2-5	CASSRGLAAQETQYF	TGTGCCAGCAGCCGGGGACTAGCGGCCCAAGAGACCCAGTACTTC